This is a list of T cell receptor beta chains from one sample in a study of blood T cell repertoires in COVID-19. Only in-frame clones appear in the TCRdb table, and some are missing; sequencing was by immunoSEQ multiplex PCR. The sample holds over 80,000 clones, 80% to 90% seen once. The sequencing sample was made of peripheral blood. Every receptor here comes from a human donor in a cohort sampled during active COVID-19. Each CDR3 is given with its conserved first and last residue. The order of the fields is CDR3 protein, CDR3 DNA, V gene, D gene, clone size, J gene. A D gene is named only where the DNA matches it firmly. Only some rows state a clone size, as once, few, many or a class for expanded clones.

cdr3_aa: CAGGLAGSTDTQYF; cdr3_nt: TGTGCCGGGGGACTAGCGGGAAGTACAGATACGCAGTATTTT; v_call: TRBV6-5; d_call: TRBD2; clone_size: .; j_call: TRBJ2-3
cdr3_aa: CASRDRGITGETQYF; cdr3_nt: TGTGCCAGTAGGGACAGGGGGATTACCGGAGAGACCCAGTACTTC; v_call: TRBV19; d_call: TRBD1; clone_size: .; j_call: TRBJ2-5
cdr3_aa: CASSVRDRGLLLNTEAFF; cdr3_nt: TGTGCCAGCAGCGTCCGGGACAGGGGGCTCCTTTTGAACACTGAAGCTTTCTTT; v_call: TRBV7-2; d_call: TRBD1; clone_size: .; j_call: TRBJ1-1
cdr3_aa: CASSVYAQAYEQYF; cdr3_nt: TGTGCCAGCAGCGTATATGCACAGGCCTACGAGCAGTACTTC; v_call: TRBV9; d_call: .; clone_size: .; j_call: TRBJ2-7
cdr3_aa: CASSPGSYGYTF; cdr3_nt: TGTGCCAGCAGCCCCGGGTCCTATGGCTACACCTTC; v_call: TRBV11-2; d_call: .; clone_size: once; j_call: TRBJ1-2
cdr3_aa: CASSLRREGRETQYF; cdr3_nt: TGTGCCAGCAGCTTGCGGCGGGAGGGCCGAGAGACCCAGTACTTC; v_call: TRBV7-2; d_call: TRBD2; clone_size: .; j_call: TRBJ2-5
cdr3_aa: CASSLAAGRLSSGNTIYF; cdr3_nt: TGTGCCAGCAGCTTGGCGGCAGGGCGCTTAAGCTCTGGAAACACCATATATTTT; v_call: TRBV5-4; d_call: .; clone_size: .; j_call: TRBJ1-3
cdr3_aa: CASSVYDGREETQYF; cdr3_nt: TGTGCCAGCAGCGTATATGACGGGAGGGAAGAGACCCAGTACTTC; v_call: TRBV9; d_call: TRBD2; clone_size: .; j_call: TRBJ2-5
cdr3_aa: CSVAQGTGELFF; cdr3_nt: TGCAGCGTTGCTCAGGGAACCGGGGAGCTGTTTTTT; v_call: TRBV29-1; d_call: .; clone_size: .; j_call: TRBJ2-2
cdr3_aa: CASSLDSYTGELFF; cdr3_nt: TGCGCCAGCAGCCTGGACAGCTACACCGGGGAGCTGTTTTTT; v_call: TRBV5-1; d_call: .; clone_size: .; j_call: TRBJ2-2
cdr3_aa: CASSANYNSYNEQFF; cdr3_nt: TGTGCCAGCAGCGCCAACTACAACTCCTACAATGAGCAGTTCTTC; v_call: TRBV27; d_call: .; clone_size: .; j_call: TRBJ2-1
cdr3_aa: CASSLDRGLTDTQYF; cdr3_nt: TGTGCCAGCAGCTTGGACAGGGGGCTTACAGATACGCAGTATTTT; v_call: TRBV5-4; d_call: TRBD1; clone_size: .; j_call: TRBJ2-3
cdr3_aa: CASSSGQTSGANVLTF; cdr3_nt: TGTGCCAGCAGCTCCGGACAGACCTCTGGGGCCAACGTCCTGACTTTC; v_call: TRBV7-2; d_call: .; clone_size: .; j_call: TRBJ2-6